These 12 T cell receptor beta chains came from one sample sequenced in a study of T cells in Graves' hyperthyroidism and ophthalmopathy. The investigators amplified TCR beta CDR3 regions from RNA transcripts. A first-round RT-PCR of the TCR CDR3 used the HTBI primer set. TCRdb redid the calling of the multiplex PCR reads with MiXCR, one entry per CDR3 protein. The sample lists around 390,000 distinct CDR3 sequences; roughly 15% were seen once. Sequencing was done on a sample of blood. These receptors originate from a woman in her twenties or thirties with Graves' ophthalmopathy.

CDR3 loop: CASTPRTSGGTPSGEQFF. The CDR3 DNA sequence: TGTGCCAGCACCCCTAGGACTAGCGGGGGGACCCCCAGCGGTGAGCAGTTCTTC. This sequence joins TRBV11-1 and TRBJ2-1; TRBD2 aligns across 14 bases. Germline V gene sequence: CDR1 SGHAT, CDR2 FQDESV (reference sequence). J was trimmed by 9 bases and V by 7 bases; bases with no gene match: 17. The CDR3 spans 18 residues. Supplemented by reference TRBV11-1 and TRBJ2-1, the full variable domain reads EAEVAQSPRYKITEKSQAVAFWCDPISGHATLYWYRQILGQGPELLVQFQDESVVDDSQLPKDRFSAERLKGVDSTLKIQPAELGDSAMYLCASTPRTSGGTPSGEQFFGPGTRLTVL.

There are many counts of this clonotype. The rearrangement links TRBV6-1 to TRBJ1-2, with unresolved D. This CDR3 spans 15 amino acids. Trimming removed 5 bases at V and 2 bases at J, with 15 bases between. Germline V lookup: CDR1 MNHNS, CDR2 SASEGT. The CDR3 region is CASSSQPGVNYGYTF. CDR3 sequence (DNA): TGTGCCAGCAGTTCACAACCGGGCGTGAACTATGGCTACACCTTC.

V usage is TRBV5-1 and J usage is TRBJ1-3, with D unclear. V gave up 0 bases and J gave up 0 bases, with 4 bases separating them. Per the germline V gene, CDR1 is SGHRS and CDR2 is YFSETQ. CDR3 length equals 14 residues. CDR3 loop: CASSLEGSGNTIYF. The CDR3 DNA reads as TGCGCCAGCAGCTTGGAGGGCTCTGGAAACACCATATATTTT.

This clonotype was seen ten or more times. The chain has TRBV30 and TRBJ1-2; TRBD1 agrees at 8 bases. The CDR3 has 12 residues. The germline gives CDR1 GTSNPN, CDR2 SVGIG (reference sequence). V shed 8 bases, J shed 8 bases, and the junction held 10 bases outside the gene matches. CDR3 loop: CAGAAAGGGYTF. CDR3 coding DNA: TGTGCCGGGGCGGCCGCAGGGGGCGGCTACACCTTC.

This clonotype has a count of ten or more. This chain connects TRBV12-3 or TRBV12-4 to TRBJ1-1; D is unclear. The CDR3 is made up of 14 amino acids. The V end was cut by 2 bases, the J end by 0 bases, with 7 bases between. CDR3 sequence reads: CASSLRLVNTEAFF. The CDR3 coding sequence is TGTGCCAGCAGTTTAAGGTTAGTGAACACTGAAGCTTTCTTT.

This clonotype was seen only a few times. The V call is TRBV6-1, the J call TRBJ2-3; the D gene is possibly TRBD1 (6 bases). This CDR3 is 15 amino acids long. The V and J ends lost 2 bases and 1 base respectively, with 10 bases between them. The germline V gene encodes CDR1 MNHNS and CDR2 SASEGT. CDR3 nucleotide sequence: TGTGCCAGCAGTGAATCGGCAGGGGGCACAGATACGCAGTATTTT. It translates to CASSESAGGTDTQYF.

This clonotype has at least ten counts. V is TRBV11-3 and J is TRBJ1-1; D is uncertain. CDR1 is SGHNT and CDR2 is YENEEA in the germline V gene. V was pared by 4 bases and J by 2 bases, with 8 bases between. This CDR3 has 13 amino acids. In DNA, the CDR3 is TGTGCCAGCAGCTGGCTAGTAAACACTGAAGCTTTCTTT. Translated, it gives CASSWLVNTEAFF. Full variable domain (rest looked up from reference TRBV11-3 and TRBJ1-1): EAGVVQSPRYKIIEKKQPVAFWCNPISGHNTLYWYLQNLGQGPELLIRYENEEAVDDSQLPKDRFSAERLKGVDSTLKIQPAELGDSAVYLCASSWLVNTEAFFGQGTRLTVV.

This clonotype was seen ten or more times. The rearrangement joins TRBV7-2 to TRBJ1-6; 7 nucleotides match TRBD1. Trimming removed 3 bases from V and 6 bases from J; junction bases left unmatched: 2. The CDR3 sequence is 14 residues long. Germline CDR1 is SGHTA and CDR2 is FQGNSA. In DNA, the CDR3 is TGTGCCAGCAGCTTCCGGGACAGTAATTCACCCCTCCACTTT. Its protein is CASSFRDSNSPLHF.

This clonotype was counted at least ten times. V usage is TRBV5-1 and J usage is TRBJ1-2; the D is unclear. The germline V gene encodes CDR1 SGHRS and CDR2 YFSETQ. Trimming cost V 5 bases and J 4 bases, with 15 bases left between them. The length of the CDR3 is 14 residues. This chain's CDR3 is CASSLGRNLYGYTF. As DNA, the CDR3 is TGCGCCAGCAGTCTGGGCCGGAATCTCTATGGCTACACCTTC.

This clonotype has more than one count but fewer than ten. This sequence joins TRBV15 and TRBJ2-3; 10 bases fit TRBD2. Trimming removed 4 bases from V and 4 bases from J; junction bases left unmatched: 5. The germline gives CDR1 LNHNV, CDR2 YYDKDF (reference sequence). There are 15 residues in the CDR3. The CDR3 DNA reads TGTGCCACCAGCACAACTAGCGGGGATGCAGATACGCAGTATTTT. Protein sequence: CATSTTSGDADTQYF.

This clonotype was seen repeatedly, ten times or more. CDR3 DNA: TGTGCCAGCAGTTTATCCGACGGGGGCGGGCAGCCCCAGCATTTT. Residues: CASSLSDGGGQPQHF. This rearrangement joins TRBV12-3 or TRBV12-4 to TRBJ1-5, with D possibly being TRBD1 (6 bases). The CDR3 is 15 amino acids. The germline V and J ends were trimmed by 2 bases and 7 bases, with 15 bases remaining between them.

Only a few counts were recorded for this clonotype. J is TRBJ2-1 and V is TRBV28; TRBD1 matches at 7 bases. This CDR3 is 14 amino acids long. Germline V gene sequence: CDR1 MDHEN, CDR2 SYDVKM. V shed 6 bases, J shed 9 bases, and the junction held 11 bases outside the gene matches. CDR3: CASRWQGVVGEQFF. The CDR3 nucleotides read TGTGCCAGCAGGTGGCAGGGGGTGGTGGGTGAGCAGTTCTTC.